The sample holds one count of the clone carrying this T cell receptor (beta chain). The sample is drawn from a study of T cells in Graves' hyperthyroidism and ophthalmopathy. The CDR3 regions of TCR beta were amplified from RNA transcripts. Carried out on the TCR CDR3, a first-round RT-PCR used the HTBI primer set. In TCRdb, the multiplex PCR reads were re-called with MiXCR into one record per CDR3 protein. The sample contains some 510,000 distinct CDR3 sequences, 20% to 25% of which appear only once. Trimming shortened V by 3 bases and J by 10 bases, and 12 bases separated the two germline ends. Germline CDR1 MGHRA, CDR2 YSYEKL. This CDR3 region has 12 residues. No ophthalmopathy progression within 18 months constituted stable Graves' hyperthyroidism. Uncontrolled infections, other autoimmune diseases, pregnancy or lactation led to exclusion of patients. The PBMCs studied were ones that came from 10 ml fresh peripheral blood.

The sequence was collected from a man aged 18 to 30 with Graves' hyperthyroidism. The sample taken for sequencing was blood. This chain joins TRBV4-1 and TRBJ1-1; D not certain. CDR3 in DNA: TGCGCCAGCAGCCAGCCTCTCGAGGGAGCTTTCTTT. Amino acid sequence: CASSQPLEGAFF.